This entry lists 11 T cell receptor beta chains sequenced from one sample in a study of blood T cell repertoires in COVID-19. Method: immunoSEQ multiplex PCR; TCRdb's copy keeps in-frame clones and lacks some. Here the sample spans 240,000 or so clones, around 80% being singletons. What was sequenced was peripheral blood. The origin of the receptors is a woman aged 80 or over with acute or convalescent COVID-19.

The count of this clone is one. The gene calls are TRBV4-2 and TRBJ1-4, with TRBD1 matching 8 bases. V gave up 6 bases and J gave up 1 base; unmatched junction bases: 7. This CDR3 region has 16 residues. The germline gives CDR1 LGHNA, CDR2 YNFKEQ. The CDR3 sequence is CASRGQGGETNEKLFF. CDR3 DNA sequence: TGTGCCAGCAGAGGACAGGGAGGAGAAACTAATGAAAAACTGTTTTTT.

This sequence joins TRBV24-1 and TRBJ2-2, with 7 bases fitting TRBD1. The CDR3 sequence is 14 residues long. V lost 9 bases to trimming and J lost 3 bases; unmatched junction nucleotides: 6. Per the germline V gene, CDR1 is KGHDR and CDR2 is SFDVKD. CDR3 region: CATGDSVYTGELFF. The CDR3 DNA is TGTGCCACCGGGGACAGTGTATACACCGGGGAGCTGTTTTTT.

CDR3 loop: CASSRGLVGTYF. CDR3 in DNA: TGTGCCAGCAGCCGGGGACTGGTGGGTACGTACTTC. The chain uses TRBV3-1 (or the pseudogene TRBV3-2) and TRBJ2-7; TRBD2 is a possible D gene (6 bases). From germline, CDR1 is LGHDT and CDR2 YNNKEL (reference sequence). The length of the CDR3 is 12 residues. Trimming took 4 bases from V and 12 from J, leaving 16 bases between them.

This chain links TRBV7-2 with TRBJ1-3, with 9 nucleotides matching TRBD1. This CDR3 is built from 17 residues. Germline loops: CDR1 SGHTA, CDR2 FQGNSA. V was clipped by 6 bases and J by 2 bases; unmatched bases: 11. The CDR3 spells CASRKTSQGATGNTIYF. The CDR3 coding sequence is TGTGCCAGCAGGAAAACATCACAGGGGGCGACTGGAAACACCATATATTTT. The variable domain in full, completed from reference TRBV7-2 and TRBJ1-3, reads GAGVSQSPSNKVTEKGKDVELRCDPISGHTALYWYRQSLGQGLEFLIYFQGNSAPDKSGLPSDRFSAERTGGSVSTLTIQRTQQEDSAVYLCASRKTSQGATGNTIYFGEGSWLTVV.

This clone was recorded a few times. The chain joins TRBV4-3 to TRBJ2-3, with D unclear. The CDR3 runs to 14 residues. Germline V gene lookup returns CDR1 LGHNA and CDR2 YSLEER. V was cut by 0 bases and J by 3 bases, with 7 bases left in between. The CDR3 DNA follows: TGCGCCAGCAGCCAAGAGAGCAAGACAGATACGCAGTATTTT. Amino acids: CASSQESKTDTQYF.

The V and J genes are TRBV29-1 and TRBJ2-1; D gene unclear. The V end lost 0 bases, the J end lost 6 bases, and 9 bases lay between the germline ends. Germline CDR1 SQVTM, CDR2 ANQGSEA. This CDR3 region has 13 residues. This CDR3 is CSVEDRTRNEQFF. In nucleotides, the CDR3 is TGCAGCGTTGAAGATCGCACTCGCAATGAGCAGTTCTTC.

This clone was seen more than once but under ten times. The CDR3 region has the DNA TGTGCCAGCAGCTTTTACGACAGCTACCAAGAGACCCAGTACTTC. The encoded protein is CASSFYDSYQETQYF. The rearrangement links TRBV11-1 to TRBJ2-5, with a weak D call TRBD1 (5 bases). Looked up from germline, CDR1 is SGHAT and CDR2 is FQDESV (reference sequence). CDR3 size: 15 residues. V lost 3 bases, J lost 0 bases, and 11 bases lay in between.

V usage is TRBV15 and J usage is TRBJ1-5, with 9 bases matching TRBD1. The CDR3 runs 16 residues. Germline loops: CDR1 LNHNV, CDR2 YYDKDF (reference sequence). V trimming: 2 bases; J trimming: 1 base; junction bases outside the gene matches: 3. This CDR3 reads CATSRRGTGSNQPQHF. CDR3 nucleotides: TGTGCCACCAGCAGACGGGGGACAGGGAGCAATCAGCCCCAGCATTTT. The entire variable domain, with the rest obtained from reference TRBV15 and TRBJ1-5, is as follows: DAMVIQNPRYQVTQFGKPVTLSCSQTLNHNVMYWYQQKSSQAPKLLFHYYDKDFNNEADTPDNFQSRRPNTSFCFLDIRSPGLGDTAMYLCATSRRGTGSNQPQHFGDGTRLSIL.

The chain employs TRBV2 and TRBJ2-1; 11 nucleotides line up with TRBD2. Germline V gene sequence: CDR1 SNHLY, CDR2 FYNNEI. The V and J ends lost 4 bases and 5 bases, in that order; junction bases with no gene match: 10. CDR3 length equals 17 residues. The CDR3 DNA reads TGTGCCAGCAGTGGGATTAAGACTAGCGGGGCGAACAATGAGCAGTTCTTC. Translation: CASSGIKTSGANNEQFF.

In DNA form, the CDR3 reads TGTGCCAGCAGTTTCCGGGTCTATCAGCCCCAGCATTTT. As protein: CASSFRVYQPQHF. The chain is built from TRBV27 and TRBJ1-5; D is undetermined. CDR1 and CDR2 (germline): MNHEY, SMNVEV (reference sequence). The CDR3 extends over 13 amino acids. The V gene lost 3 bases and the J gene lost 5 bases, with 8 bases spanning the gap.

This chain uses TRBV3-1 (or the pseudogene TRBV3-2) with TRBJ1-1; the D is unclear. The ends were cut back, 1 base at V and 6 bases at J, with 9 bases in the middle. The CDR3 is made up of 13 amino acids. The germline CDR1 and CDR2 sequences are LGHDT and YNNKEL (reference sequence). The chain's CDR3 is CASSQVRGAEAFF. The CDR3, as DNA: TGTGCCAGCAGCCAAGTGAGAGGTGCTGAAGCTTTCTTT.